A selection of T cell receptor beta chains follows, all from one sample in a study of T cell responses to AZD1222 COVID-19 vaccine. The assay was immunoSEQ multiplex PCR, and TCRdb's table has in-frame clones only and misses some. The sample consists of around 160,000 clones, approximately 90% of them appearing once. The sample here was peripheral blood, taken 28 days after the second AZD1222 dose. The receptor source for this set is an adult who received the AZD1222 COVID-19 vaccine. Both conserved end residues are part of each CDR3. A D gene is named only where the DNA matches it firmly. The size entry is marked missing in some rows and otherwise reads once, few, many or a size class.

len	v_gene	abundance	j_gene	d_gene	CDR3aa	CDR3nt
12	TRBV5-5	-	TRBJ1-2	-	CASSLRGLVYTF	TGTGCCAGCAGCTTGCGGGGCCTAGTCTACACCTTC
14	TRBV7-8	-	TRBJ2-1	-	CASSSRTGGHEQFF	TGTGCCAGCAGCTCCCGCACTGGGGGCCATGAGCAGTTCTTC
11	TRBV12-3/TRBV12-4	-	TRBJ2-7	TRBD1	CASLDRASQIF	TGTGCCAGCCTGGACAGGGCCTCCCAAATCTTC
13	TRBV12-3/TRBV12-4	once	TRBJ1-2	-	CASSLRDGYGYTF	TGTGCCAGCAGCCTCAGGGACGGCTATGGCTACACCTTC
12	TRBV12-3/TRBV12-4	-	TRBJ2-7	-	CASSLDSYEQYF	TGTGCCAGCAGTTTAGACTCCTACGAGCAGTACTTC
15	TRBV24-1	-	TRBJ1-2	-	CATSDFGGPIYGYTF	TGTGCCACCAGTGATTTTGGGGGACCAATCTATGGCTACACCTTC
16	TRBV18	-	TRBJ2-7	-	CASSPLRKPGSYEQYF	TGTGCCAGCTCACCATTGCGAAAGCCCGGCTCCTACGAGCAGTACTTC
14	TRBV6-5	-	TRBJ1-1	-	CASSWTVDYTEAFF	TGTGCCAGCAGTTGGACAGTAGATTACACTGAAGCTTTCTTT
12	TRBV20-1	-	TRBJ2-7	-	CSASGASYEQYF	TGCAGTGCTAGTGGGGCCTCCTACGAGCAGTACTTC
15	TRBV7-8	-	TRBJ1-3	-	CASSWEGVAGNTIYF	TGTGCCAGCAGCTGGGAGGGGGTGGCTGGAAACACCATATATTTT
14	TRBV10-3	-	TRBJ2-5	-	CAISERGREETQYF	TGTGCCATCAGTGAGCGGGGCCGCGAAGAGACCCAGTACTTC
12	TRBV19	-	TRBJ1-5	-	CASSKRMQPQHF	TGTGCCAGTAGTAAAAGGATGCAGCCCCAGCATTTT
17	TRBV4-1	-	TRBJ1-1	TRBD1	CASSQEGRRGQGPLPFF	TGCGCCAGCAGCCAAGAAGGTCGGCGGGGACAGGGACCTCTGCCTTTCTTT
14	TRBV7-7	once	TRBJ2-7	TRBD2	CASSQGLAGSWQYF	TGTGCCAGCAGCCAAGGACTAGCGGGGAGCTGGCAGTACTTC
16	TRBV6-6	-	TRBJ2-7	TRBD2	CASSPQTSGKHYEQYF	TGTGCCAGCAGTCCGCAGACTAGCGGGAAACACTACGAGCAGTACTTC
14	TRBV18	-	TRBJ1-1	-	CASSRKTRNTEAFF	TGTGCCAGCTCACGAAAGACAAGGAACACTGAAGCTTTCTTT
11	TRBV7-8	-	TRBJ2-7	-	CASSLTSEQYF	TGTGCCAGCAGCCTAACTAGCGAGCAGTACTTC
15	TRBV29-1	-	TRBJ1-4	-	CSVEDLADPGEKLFF	TGCAGCGTTGAAGATCTTGCGGATCCGGGGGAAAAACTGTTTTTT
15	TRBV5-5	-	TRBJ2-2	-	CASSSRDTNTGELFF	TGTGCCAGCAGCTCCCGGGATACGAACACCGGGGAGCTGTTTTTT
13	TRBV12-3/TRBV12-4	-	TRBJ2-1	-	CASSPSVDNEQFF	TGTGCCAGCAGTCCTAGCGTGGACAATGAGCAGTTCTTC
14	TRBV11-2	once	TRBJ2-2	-	CASSLARGAGELFF	TGTGCCAGCAGCCTGGCGCGGGGCGCCGGGGAGCTGTTTTTT
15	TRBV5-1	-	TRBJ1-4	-	CASSLVSHSNEKLFF	TGCGCCAGCAGCTTGGTTAGCCATTCGAATGAAAAACTGTTTTTT
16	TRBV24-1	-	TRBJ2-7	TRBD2	CATSDLRPSGHSVQYF	TGTGCCACCAGTGATTTGCGGCCTAGCGGTCATAGCGTGCAGTACTTC
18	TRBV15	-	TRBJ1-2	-	CATSRGSGVQTTNYGYTF	TGTGCCACCAGCAGAGGGTCGGGAGTTCAGACCACTAACTATGGCTACACCTTC
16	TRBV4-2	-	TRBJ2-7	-	CASSQADSGPSYEQYF	TGTGCCAGCAGCCAAGCCGACAGCGGCCCCTCCTACGAGCAGTACTTC
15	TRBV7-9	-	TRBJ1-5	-	CASSFGREGNQPQHF	TGTGCCAGCAGCTTTGGCAGGGAGGGCAATCAGCCCCAGCATTTT
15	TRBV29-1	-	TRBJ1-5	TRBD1	CSVGSGTGGDQPQHF	TGCAGCGTTGGATCAGGGACAGGGGGGGATCAGCCCCAGCATTTT
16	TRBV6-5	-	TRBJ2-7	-	CASSSLGQRSSYEQYF	TGTGCCAGCAGTTCCCTCGGGCAGCGCAGTTCCTACGAGCAGTACTTC
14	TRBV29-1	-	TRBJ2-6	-	CSVEWSSGANVLTF	TGCAGCGTTGAATGGAGCTCTGGGGCCAACGTCCTGACTTTC
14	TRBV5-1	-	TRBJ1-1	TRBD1	CASSLGQGATEAFF	TGCGCCAGCAGCTTGGGACAGGGGGCAACTGAAGCTTTCTTT
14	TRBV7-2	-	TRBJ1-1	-	CASSLGQRNTEAFF	TGTGCCAGCAGCTTAGGACAGAGGAACACTGAAGCTTTCTTT
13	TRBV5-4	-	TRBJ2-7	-	CASSPDLSYEQYF	TGTGCCAGCAGCCCCGATCTTTCCTACGAGCAGTACTTC
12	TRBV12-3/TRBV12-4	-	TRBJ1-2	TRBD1	CASSRTGPLHTF	TGTGCCAGCAGTAGGACAGGGCCTCTACACACCTTC
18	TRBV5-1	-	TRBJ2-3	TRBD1	CASSLGQGALASTDTQYF	TGCGCCAGCAGCTTGGGACAGGGGGCCCTCGCTTCCACAGATACGCAGTATTTT
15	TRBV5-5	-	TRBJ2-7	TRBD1	CASSKDRGEVYEQYF	TGTGCCAGCAGCAAGGACAGGGGAGAAGTATACGAGCAGTACTTC
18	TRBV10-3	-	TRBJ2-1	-	CAISHRGSGDSSYNEQFF	TGTGCCATCAGTCACCGGGGAAGTGGGGATAGTTCCTACAATGAGCAGTTCTTC
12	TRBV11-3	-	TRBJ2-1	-	CASSSGVREQFF	TGTGCCAGCAGCTCAGGGGTCCGTGAGCAGTTCTTC
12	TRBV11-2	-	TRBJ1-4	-	CASSFLRQKLFF	TGTGCCAGCAGCTTCCTAAGGCAAAAACTGTTTTTT
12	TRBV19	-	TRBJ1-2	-	CASSSRPRGYTF	TGTGCCAGTAGTAGCCGCCCGAGAGGCTACACCTTC
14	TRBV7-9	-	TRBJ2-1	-	CASRPSHGDNEQFF	TGTGCCAGCAGGCCATCCCACGGGGACAATGAGCAGTTCTTC
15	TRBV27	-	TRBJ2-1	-	CASRMAVGSYNEQFF	TGTGCCAGCAGAATGGCGGTAGGCTCCTACAATGAGCAGTTCTTC
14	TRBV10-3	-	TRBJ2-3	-	CAISGRGSTDTQYF	TGTGCCATCAGTGGGCGGGGTAGCACAGATACGCAGTATTTT
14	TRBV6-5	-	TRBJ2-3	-	CASMMEEDGDTQYF	TGTGCCAGCATGATGGAGGAGGACGGAGATACGCAGTATTTT
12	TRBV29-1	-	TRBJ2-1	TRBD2	CSVLTSIDEQFF	TGCAGCGTCCTGACTAGCATCGATGAGCAGTTCTTC
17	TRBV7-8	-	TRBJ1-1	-	CASSPEPDVGRWTEAFF	TGTGCCAGCAGCCCAGAACCCGACGTCGGGCGGTGGACTGAAGCTTTCTTT
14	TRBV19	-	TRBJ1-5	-	CASSIGGHNQPQHF	TGTGCCAGTAGTATCGGCGGCCACAATCAGCCCCAGCATTTT
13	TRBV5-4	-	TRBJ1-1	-	CASSWVGRAEAFF	TGTGCCAGCAGCTGGGTGGGGAGGGCTGAAGCTTTCTTT
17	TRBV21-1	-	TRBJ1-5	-	CASSKYRDRDSNQPQHF	TGTGCCAGCAGCAAATACCGGGACAGGGACAGCAATCAGCCCCAGCATTTT
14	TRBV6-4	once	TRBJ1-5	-	CARRMDRLSQPQHF	TGTGCCAGAAGGATGGACAGATTATCCCAGCCCCAGCATTTT
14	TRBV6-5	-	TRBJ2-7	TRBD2	CASSQLAGVGEQYF	TGTGCCAGCAGTCAACTAGCGGGAGTGGGGGAGCAGTACTTC
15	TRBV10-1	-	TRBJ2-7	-	CASSAPPQVYYEQYF	TGCGCCAGCAGTGCCCCCCCACAGGTCTATTACGAGCAGTACTTC
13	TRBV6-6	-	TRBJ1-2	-	CASSYGPLYGYTF	TGTGCCAGCAGTTACGGGCCTCTATATGGCTACACCTTC
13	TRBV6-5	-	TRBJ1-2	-	CASNSDKNYGYTF	TGTGCCAGCAACTCCGACAAGAACTATGGCTACACCTTC
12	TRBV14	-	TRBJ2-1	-	CASSRTQTEQFF	TGTGCCAGCAGCCGAACCCAGACTGAGCAGTTCTTC
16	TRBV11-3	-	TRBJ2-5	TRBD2	CASSGGGGRRLETQYF	TGTGCCAGCAGCGGCGGGGGGGGCCGACGGTTAGAGACCCAGTACTTC
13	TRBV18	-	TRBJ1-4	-	CASSPVRDEKLFF	TGTGCCAGCTCACCAGTCAGGGATGAAAAACTGTTTTTT
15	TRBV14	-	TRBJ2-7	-	CASSLQVGENPKQYF	TGTGCCAGCAGCCTACAGGTAGGGGAGAACCCCAAGCAGTACTTC
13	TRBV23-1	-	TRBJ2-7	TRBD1	CAPRQGGSYEQYF	TGCGCCCCAAGACAGGGGGGTTCCTACGAGCAGTACTTC
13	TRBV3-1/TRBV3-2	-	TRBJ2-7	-	CASSPNRQYEQYF	TGTGCCAGCAGCCCCAACCGACAGTACGAGCAGTACTTC